This T cell receptor (beta chain) was sequenced in a study of T-cell memory formation after mild COVID-19. The V gene's germline CDR1 is SGHVS and CDR2 FQNEAQ. The CDR3 is 14 amino acids. Deletions cut 6 bases from V and 2 bases from J, with 11 bases between. This clonotype showed up many times. What it binds is not known. Study results and limitations: Within pre-infection memory, some responding clones were found, suggesting cross-reactive memory joined.

Libraries for TCRalpha and TCRbeta carried sample barcodes and unique molecular identifiers via 5'RACE. A single record per CDR3 protein comes from TCRdb applying MiXCR to the 5' RACE reads. The sample lists 30,000 to 45,000 distinct CDR3 sequences, about 10% occurring once. Sequencing input: PBMCs or a T cell subset sorted from them (not recorded which). The genes are TRBV7-8 and TRBJ1-3; no reliable D call. This TCR came from a man aged 18 to 29 who had mild COVID-19 (a few samples of this study predate the infection). Cell type and time point are not known. CDR3 residues: CASSPQGAGNTIYF. As DNA, the CDR3 is TGTGCCAGCAGTCCACAAGGTGCTGGAAACACCATATATTTT.